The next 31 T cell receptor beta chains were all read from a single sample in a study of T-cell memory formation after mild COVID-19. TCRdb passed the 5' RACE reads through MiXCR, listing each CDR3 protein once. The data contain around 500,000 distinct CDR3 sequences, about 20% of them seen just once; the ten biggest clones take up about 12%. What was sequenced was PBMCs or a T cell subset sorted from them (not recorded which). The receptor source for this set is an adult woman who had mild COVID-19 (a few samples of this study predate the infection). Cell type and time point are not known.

The DNA of the CDR3 is TGTGCCAGCAGTGACCATAGCGGGGGTGGGGAGACCCAGTACTTC. Its translation: CASSDHSGGGETQYF. The V gene is TRBV6-1, the J gene TRBJ2-5; 9 bases agree with TRBD2. Losses at the gene ends were 3 bases for V and 5 bases for J; bases not matched to a gene: 7. The germline CDR1 and CDR2 sequences are MNHNS and SASEGT. There are 15 residues in the CDR3.

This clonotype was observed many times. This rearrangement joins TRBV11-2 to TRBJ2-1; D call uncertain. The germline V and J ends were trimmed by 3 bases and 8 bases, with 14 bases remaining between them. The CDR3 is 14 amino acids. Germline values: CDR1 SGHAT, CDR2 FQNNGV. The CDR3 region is CASSFGPAPDEQFF. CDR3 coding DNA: TGTGCCAGCAGCTTCGGACCCGCCCCCGATGAGCAGTTCTTC.

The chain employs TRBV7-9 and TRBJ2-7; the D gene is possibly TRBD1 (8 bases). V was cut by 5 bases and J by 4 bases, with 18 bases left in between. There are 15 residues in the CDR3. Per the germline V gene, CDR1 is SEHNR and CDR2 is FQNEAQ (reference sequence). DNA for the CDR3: TGTGCCAGCAGCCATGCGGGGGACAGGAGATACGAGCAGTACTTC. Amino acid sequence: CASSHAGDRRYEQYF.

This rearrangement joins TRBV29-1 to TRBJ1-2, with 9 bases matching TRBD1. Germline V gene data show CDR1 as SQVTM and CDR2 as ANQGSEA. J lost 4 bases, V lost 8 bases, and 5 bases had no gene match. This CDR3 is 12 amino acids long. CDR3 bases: TGCAGCACAGGACAGGGGTCCTATGGCTACACCTTC. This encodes CSTGQGSYGYTF.

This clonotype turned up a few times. DNA for the CDR3: TGTGCCATCAGTGACCTAGCGGGAGGGGCAGATACGCAGTATTTT. As protein: CAISDLAGGADTQYF. J is TRBJ2-3 and V is TRBV10-3, with TRBD2 matching over 12 bases. The germline V gene encodes CDR1 ENHRY and CDR2 SYGVKD. V shed 3 bases, J shed 4 bases, and the junction held 2 bases outside the gene matches. The length of the CDR3 is 15 residues.

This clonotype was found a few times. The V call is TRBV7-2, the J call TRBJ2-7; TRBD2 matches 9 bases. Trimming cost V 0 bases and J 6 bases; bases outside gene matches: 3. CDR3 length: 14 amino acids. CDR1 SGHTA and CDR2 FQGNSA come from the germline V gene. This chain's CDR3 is CASSLASGSGEQYF. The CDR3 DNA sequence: TGTGCCAGCAGCTTAGCTAGCGGGAGTGGCGAGCAGTACTTC.

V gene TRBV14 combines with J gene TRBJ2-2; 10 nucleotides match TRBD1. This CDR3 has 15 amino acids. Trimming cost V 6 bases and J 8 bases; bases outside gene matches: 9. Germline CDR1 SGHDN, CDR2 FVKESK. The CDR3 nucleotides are TGTGCCAGCAGTCAACGACAGGGGGCCCTTGGGGAGCTGTTTTTT. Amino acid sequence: CASSQRQGALGELFF.

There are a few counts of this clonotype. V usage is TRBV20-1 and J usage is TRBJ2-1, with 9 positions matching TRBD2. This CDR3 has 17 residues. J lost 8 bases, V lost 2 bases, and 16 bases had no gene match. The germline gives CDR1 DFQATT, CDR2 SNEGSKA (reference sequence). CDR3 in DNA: TGCAGTGCTAGATCGCGCCCGGGACTAGCAATGGGGGATGAGCAGTTCTTC. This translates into CSARSRPGLAMGDEQFF.

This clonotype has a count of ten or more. CDR3 loop: CASTSQRVDTQYF. The CDR3 DNA sequence: TGTGCCAGCACCTCCCAAAGGGTAGATACGCAGTATTTT. The gene calls are TRBV6-5 and TRBJ2-3; D is uncertain. The CDR3 extends over 13 amino acids. V lost 7 bases and J lost 5, with 13 bases in between. CDR1 and CDR2 (germline): MNHEY, SVGAGI.

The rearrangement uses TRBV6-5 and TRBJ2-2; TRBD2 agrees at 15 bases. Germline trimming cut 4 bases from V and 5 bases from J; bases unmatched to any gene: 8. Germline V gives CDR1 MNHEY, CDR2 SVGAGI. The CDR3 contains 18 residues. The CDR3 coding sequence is TGTGCCAGCAGTTCCGGGACTAGCGGGGGGAGAAAAACCGGGGAGCTGTTTTTT. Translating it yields CASSSGTSGGRKTGELFF.

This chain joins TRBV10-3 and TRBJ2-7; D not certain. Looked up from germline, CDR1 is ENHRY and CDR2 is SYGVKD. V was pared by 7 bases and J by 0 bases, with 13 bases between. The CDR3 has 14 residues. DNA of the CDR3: TGTGCCATCAAAACCGGGCCCTCCTCCTACGAGCAGTACTTC. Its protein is CAIKTGPSSYEQYF.

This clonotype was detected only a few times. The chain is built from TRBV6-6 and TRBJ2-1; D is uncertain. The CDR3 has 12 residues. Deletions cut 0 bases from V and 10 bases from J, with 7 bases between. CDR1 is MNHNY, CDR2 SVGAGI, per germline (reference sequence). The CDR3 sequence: CASSYSGLEQFF. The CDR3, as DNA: TGTGCCAGCAGTTACTCCGGGCTAGAGCAGTTCTTC.

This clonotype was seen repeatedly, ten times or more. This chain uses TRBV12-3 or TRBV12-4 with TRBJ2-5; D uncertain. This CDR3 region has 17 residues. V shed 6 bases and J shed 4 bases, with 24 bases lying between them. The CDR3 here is CASRPHGPTNSGETQYF. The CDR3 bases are TGTGCCAGCAGACCCCATGGGCCTACGAATTCGGGAGAGACCCAGTACTTC.

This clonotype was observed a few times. CDR3 nucleotides: TGCGCCAGCAGCTTGGCGACTAGCGGGGACTCGTACCAAGAGACCCAGTACTTC. It encodes CASSLATSGDSYQETQYF. The chain recombines TRBV5-1 with TRBJ2-5; 11 bases match TRBD2. The V and J ends lost 0 bases and 0 bases, in that order; junction bases with no gene match: 7. Per the germline V gene, CDR1 is SGHRS and CDR2 is YFSETQ. The CDR3 has 18 amino acids.

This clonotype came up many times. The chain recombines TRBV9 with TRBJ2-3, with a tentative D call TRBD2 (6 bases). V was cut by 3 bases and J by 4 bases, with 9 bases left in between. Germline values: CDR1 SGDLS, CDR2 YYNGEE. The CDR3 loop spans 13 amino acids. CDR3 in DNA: TGTGCCAGCAGCGGCGGGGTTTCAGATACGCAGTATTTT. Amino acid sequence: CASSGGVSDTQYF.

DNA for the CDR3: TGTGCCAGCAGCGTAGAAGGGAGAACGCAGTATTTT. Translated: CASSVEGRTQYF. The V call is TRBV9, the J call TRBJ2-3, with a weak D call TRBD2 (5 bases). This CDR3 has 12 amino acids. CDR1 and CDR2 (germline): SGDLS, YYNGEE. The ends were cut back, 0 bases at V and 9 bases at J, with 8 bases in the middle.

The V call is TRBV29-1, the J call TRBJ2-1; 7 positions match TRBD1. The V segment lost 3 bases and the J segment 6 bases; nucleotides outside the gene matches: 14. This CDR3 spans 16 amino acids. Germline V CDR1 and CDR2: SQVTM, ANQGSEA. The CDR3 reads CSVEGLQGPEFNEQFF. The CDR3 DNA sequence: TGCAGCGTTGAGGGGTTACAGGGGCCGGAGTTCAATGAGCAGTTCTTC.

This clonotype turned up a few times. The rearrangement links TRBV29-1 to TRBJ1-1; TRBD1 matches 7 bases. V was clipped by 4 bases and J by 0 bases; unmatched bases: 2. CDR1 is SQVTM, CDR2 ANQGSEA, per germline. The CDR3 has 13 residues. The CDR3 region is CSVAGGLNTEAFF. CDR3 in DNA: TGCAGCGTTGCAGGGGGTTTGAACACTGAAGCTTTCTTT.

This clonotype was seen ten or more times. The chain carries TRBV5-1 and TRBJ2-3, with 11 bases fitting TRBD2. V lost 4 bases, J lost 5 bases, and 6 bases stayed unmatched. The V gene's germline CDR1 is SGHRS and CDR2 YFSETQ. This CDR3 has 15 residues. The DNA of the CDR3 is TGCGCCAGCAGCGGTATCGGGACTAGCGGAGATACGCAGTATTTT. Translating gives CASSGIGTSGDTQYF.

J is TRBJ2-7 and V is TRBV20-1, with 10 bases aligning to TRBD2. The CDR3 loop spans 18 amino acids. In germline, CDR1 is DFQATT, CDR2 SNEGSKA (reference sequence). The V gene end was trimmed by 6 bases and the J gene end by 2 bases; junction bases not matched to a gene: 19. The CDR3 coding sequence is TGCAGTGCACGCAATACAGGGTTACCCGGACTAGCGGCCTACGAGCAGTACTTC. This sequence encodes CSARNTGLPGLAAYEQYF.

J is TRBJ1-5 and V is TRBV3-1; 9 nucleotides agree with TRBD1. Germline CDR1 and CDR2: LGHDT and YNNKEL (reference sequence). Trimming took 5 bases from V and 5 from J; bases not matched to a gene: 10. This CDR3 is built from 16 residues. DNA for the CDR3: TGTGCCAGCAGCTTGGACAGGGGAAGAGGCGATCAGCCCCAGCATTTT. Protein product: CASSLDRGRGDQPQHF. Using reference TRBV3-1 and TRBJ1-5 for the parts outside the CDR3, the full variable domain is DTAVSQTPKYLVTQMGNDKSIKCEQNLGHDTMYWYKQDSKKFLKIMFSYNNKELIINETVPNRFSPKSPDKAHLNLHINSLELGDSAVYFCASSLDRGRGDQPQHFGDGTRLSIL.

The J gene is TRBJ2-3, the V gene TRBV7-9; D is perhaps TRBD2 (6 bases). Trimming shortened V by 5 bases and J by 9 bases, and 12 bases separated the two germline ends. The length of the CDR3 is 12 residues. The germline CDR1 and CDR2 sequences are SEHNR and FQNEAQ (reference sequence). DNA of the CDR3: TGTGCCAGCAGCCGGGACTTACCGACGCAGTATTTT. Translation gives CASSRDLPTQYF.

The CDR3 sequence: CASRKLAGQPYGYTF. Here the CDR3 DNA reads TGTGCCAGCAGAAAATTGGCGGGACAGCCCTATGGCTACACCTTC. The rearrangement links TRBV12-3 or TRBV12-4 to TRBJ1-2; the match to TRBD1 covers 7 bases. V lost 6 bases and J lost 4; bases outside the gene matches: 11. CDR3 length: 15 residues.

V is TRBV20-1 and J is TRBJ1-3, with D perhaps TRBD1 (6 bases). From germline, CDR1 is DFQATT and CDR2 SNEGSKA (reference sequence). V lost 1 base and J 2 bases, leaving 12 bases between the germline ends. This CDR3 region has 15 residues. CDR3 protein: CSARAPRGPGNTIYF. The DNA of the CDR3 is TGCAGTGCTAGAGCTCCCAGGGGTCCTGGAAACACCATATATTTT.

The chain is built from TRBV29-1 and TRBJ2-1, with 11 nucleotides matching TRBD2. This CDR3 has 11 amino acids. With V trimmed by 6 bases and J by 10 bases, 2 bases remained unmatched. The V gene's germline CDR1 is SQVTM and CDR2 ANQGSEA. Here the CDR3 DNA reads TGCAGCGTCTGGACTAGCGGGGAGCAGTTCTTC. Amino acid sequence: CSVWTSGEQFF.

This chain's CDR3 is CASSYTSGRNEQYF. DNA of the CDR3: TGTGCCAGCAGTTACACTAGCGGGAGGAACGAGCAGTACTTC. This sequence joins TRBV6-6 and TRBJ2-7, with 12 bases identical to TRBD2. J lost 5 bases, V lost 2 bases, and 1 base had no gene match. The CDR3 loop spans 14 amino acids. Per germline, CDR1 MNHNY and CDR2 SVGAGI (reference sequence).

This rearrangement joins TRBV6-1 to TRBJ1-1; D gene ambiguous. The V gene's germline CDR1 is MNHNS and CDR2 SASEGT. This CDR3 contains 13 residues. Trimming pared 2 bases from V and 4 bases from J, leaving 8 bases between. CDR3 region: CASSERPSTEAFF. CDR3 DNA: TGTGCCAGCAGTGAAAGGCCCAGCACTGAAGCTTTCTTT.

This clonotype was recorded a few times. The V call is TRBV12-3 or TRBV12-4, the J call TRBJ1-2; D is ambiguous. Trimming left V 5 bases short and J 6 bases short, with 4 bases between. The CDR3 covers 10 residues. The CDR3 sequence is CASSRNGYTF. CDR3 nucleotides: TGTGCCAGCAGTCGGAATGGCTACACCTTC.

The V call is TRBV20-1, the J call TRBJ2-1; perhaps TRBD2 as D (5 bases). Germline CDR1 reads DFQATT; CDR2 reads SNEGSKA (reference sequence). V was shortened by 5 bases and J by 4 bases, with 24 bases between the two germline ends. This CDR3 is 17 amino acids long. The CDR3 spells CSAWGALVTINYNEQFF. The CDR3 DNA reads TGCAGTGCTTGGGGAGCGCTGGTAACTATTAATTACAATGAGCAGTTCTTC.

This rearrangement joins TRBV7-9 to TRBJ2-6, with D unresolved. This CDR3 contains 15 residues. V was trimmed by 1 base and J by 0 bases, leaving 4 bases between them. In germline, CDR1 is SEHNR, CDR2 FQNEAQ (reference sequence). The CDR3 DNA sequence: TGTGCCAGCAGCTTAGTCAACTCTGGGGCCAACGTCCTGACTTTC. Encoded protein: CASSLVNSGANVLTF. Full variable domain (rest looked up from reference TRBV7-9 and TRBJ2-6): DTGVSQNPRHKITKRGQNVTFRCDPISEHNRLYWYRQTLGQGPEFLTYFQNEAQLEKSRLLSDRFSAERPKGSFSTLEIQRTEQGDSAMYLCASSLVNSGANVLTFGAGSRLTVL.

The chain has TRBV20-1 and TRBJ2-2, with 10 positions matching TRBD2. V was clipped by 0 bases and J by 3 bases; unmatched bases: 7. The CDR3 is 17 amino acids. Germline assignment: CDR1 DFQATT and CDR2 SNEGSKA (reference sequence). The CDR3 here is CSARDSAGGPDTGELFF. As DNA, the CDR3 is TGCAGTGCTAGAGATTCAGCGGGGGGGCCCGACACCGGGGAGCTGTTTTTT.